These 10 T cell receptor beta chains were all obtained from the same sample, sequenced in a study of identical twins. Each CDR3 protein is one row after TCRdb ran MiXCR on the 5' RACE reads. The sample holds about 340,000 distinct CDR3 sequences, 9% to 15% seen once. The sample also formed part of further work on yellow fever vaccine responses in identical twins.

The sample comprised CD8+ T cells sorted from blood. The receptors here all came from a woman in her late teens or twenties in good health.

The rearrangement joins TRBV12-3 or TRBV12-4 to TRBJ2-2, with D maybe TRBD1 (5 bases). The CDR3 is 18 amino acids. V lost 5 bases, J lost 5 bases, and 24 bases lay in between. The CDR3: CASSPNFWGRKGTGELFF. The CDR3 DNA sequence: TGTGCCAGCAGTCCCAATTTTTGGGGCCGTAAAGGGACCGGGGAGCTGTTTTTT.

In its sample, this clonotype was seen many times. The genes are TRBV10-1 and TRBJ1-5; D remains ambiguous. The CDR3 covers 12 residues. Looked up from germline, CDR1 is WNHNN and CDR2 is SYGVQD (reference sequence). V lost 0 bases, J lost 4 bases, and 1 base lay in between. In nucleotides, the CDR3 is TGCGCCAGCAGTGAGTCGAATCAGCCCCAGCATTTT. This codes for CASSESNQPQHF.

This clonotype appeared a few times. The rearrangement uses TRBV15 and TRBJ2-1; TRBD2 agrees at 9 bases. This CDR3 region has 16 residues. The trim removed 0 bases at V and 7 bases at J, leaving 7 bases unmatched. CDR1 and CDR2 from the germline V gene are LNHNV and YYDKDF (reference sequence). CDR3 in DNA: TGTGCCACCAGCAGAGAGCGGGAGGGGTGGAGGAATGAGCAGTTCTTC. This gives the protein CATSREREGWRNEQFF.

The J gene is TRBJ2-7, the V gene TRBV13; 7 bases map to TRBD1. Trimming took 1 base from V and 0 from J; bases not matched to a gene: 6. CDR1 and CDR2 from the germline V gene are PRHDT and FYEKMQ (reference sequence). The CDR3 length is 16 residues. The CDR3 nucleotides read TGTGCCAGCAGCTTAGAGGGGACAGCAAGCTCCTACGAGCAGTACTTC. It translates to CASSLEGTASSYEQYF.

Points on this clonotype: The germline gene is not matched at one end of the junction; a read error may be the cause. J is TRBJ2-7 and V is TRBV7-8; 7 bases map to TRBD2. This CDR3 is built from 12 residues. The germline gives CDR1 SGHVS, CDR2 FQNEAQ. Written as DNA, the CDR3 is TGTGCCAGCAGCCCAACTGGTCCCGGGGGGAACTTC. This codes for CASSPTGPGGNF.

This clonotype was recorded at least ten times. CDR3: CATSIHPLLGGRAYEQYF. Here the CDR3 DNA reads TGTGCCACCAGCATCCATCCCCTTTTGGGCGGGAGGGCATACGAGCAGTACTTC. V and J are TRBV15 and TRBJ2-7; 9 bases are shared with TRBD2. Germline V CDR1 and CDR2: LNHNV, YYDKDF (reference sequence). After removal of 4 bases from V and 4 bases from J, the junction contained 17 bases not matched to a gene. The CDR3 runs 18 residues.

V is TRBV27 and J is TRBJ1-1; D may be TRBD1 (6 bases). This CDR3 comprises 11 residues. Germline V gene lookup returns CDR1 MNHEY and CDR2 SMNVEV (reference sequence). V lost 4 bases, J lost 11 bases, and 11 bases lay in between. The CDR3 coding sequence is TGTGCCAGCAGTTCGACAGGTTTCGCTTTCTTT. Protein: CASSSTGFAFF.

The V and J genes are TRBV12-3 or TRBV12-4 and TRBJ1-2; D is possibly TRBD1 (6 bases). This CDR3 has 12 amino acids. Trimming cost V 0 bases and J 8 bases, with 7 bases left between them. The CDR3 here is CASSLAQGGYTF. CDR3 nucleotide sequence: TGTGCCAGCAGTTTAGCGCAGGGGGGCTACACCTTC.

The V gene is TRBV18, the J gene TRBJ1-6, with TRBD1 as a possible D gene (5 bases). CDR1 and CDR2 (germline): KGHSH, LQKENI. The ends were cut back, 1 base at V and 9 bases at J, with 7 bases in the middle. This CDR3 is built from 13 residues. The CDR3 loop reads CASSPLGLSPLHF. CDR3 coding DNA: TGTGCCAGCTCACCACTGGGACTTTCACCCCTCCACTTT.

The chain is built from TRBV27 and TRBJ2-2; 8 nucleotides agree with TRBD2. The CDR3 loop spans 16 amino acids. Germline V gene data show CDR1 as MNHEY and CDR2 as SMNVEV (reference sequence). V gave up 3 bases and J gave up 3 bases; unmatched junction bases: 6. The CDR3 DNA is TGTGCCAGCAGTTTTTCCGGGGGGGCCTACACCGGGGAGCTGTTTTTT. This gives the protein CASSFSGGAYTGELFF.